The TCR beta chain under discussion was sequenced for a study of blood T cell repertoires in COVID-19. Overall study: Sample material is recorded as cDNA or gDNA derived from T cells, B-cell-depleted T cells, or PBMCs.

Authors' data handling: Researchers report that nucleated cell counts were estimated from reference gene primer amplification. Clones were sequenced by immunoSEQ multiplex PCR, and TCRdb holds only the in-frame ones, with some missing. V and J calls and clone size are as listed in that table; D and trimming were resolved from the DNA. The sample holds 200,000 to 300,000 clones, about 88% seen once. V gave up 1 base and J gave up 6 bases; unmatched junction bases: 3. Germline-derived CDR1 and CDR2 are SGHTA and FQGNSA. This CDR3 region has 14 residues. The chain links TRBV7-2 to TRBJ2-3; 8 bases match TRBD2. The TCR originated in a young man with active or convalescent COVID-19. The sequencing input was peripheral blood. The CDR3 here is CASSLGGGWDTQYF. The CDR3 nucleotides are TGTGCCAGCAGCTTAGGCGGGGGGTGGGATACGCAGTATTTT.